Listed below are T cell receptor beta chains from one sample, sequenced in a study of OX40 agonist ivuxolimab in advanced cancers. The method was immunoSEQ multiplex PCR; TCRdb's version includes in-frame clones alone and lacks a portion of them. The sample shows approximately 63,000 clones, roughly 78% of them seen only once. The starting material was CD4+ or CD8+ T cells sorted from blood, obtained in a trial of the OX40 agonist ivuxolimab. Receptor source: an adult with an advanced solid tumor such as melanoma, head and neck, liver or kidney cancer. CDR3s include the opening cysteine and the closing phenylalanine or tryptophan. D genes are given only for firm matches. Not all rows give a size; the values are once, few, many and, for expanded clones, a class.

V	D	size	J	DNA	CDR3
TRBV6-1	TRBD2	.	TRBJ2-7	TGTGCCAGCAGGAGGACTAGCGGGAGCTCCTACGAGCAGTACTTC	CASRRTSGSSYEQYF
TRBV18	.	.	TRBJ1-2	TGTGCCAGCCTCCGGGACCTAAACTATGGCTACACCTTC	CASLRDLNYGYTF
TRBV6-5	TRBD1	.	TRBJ1-5	TGTGCCAGCAGTTACCCGGGACAGTTCAATCAGCCCCAGCATTTT	CASSYPGQFNQPQHF
TRBV27	.	.	TRBJ2-3	TGTGCCAGCACCTTACTCCCAGGGTCGGCAGATACGCAGTATTTT	CASTLLPGSADTQYF
TRBV21-1	.	few	TRBJ2-3	TGTGCCAGCAGCAAAGCCCGGGCTAGCACAGATACGCAGTATTTT	CASSKARASTDTQYF
TRBV6-6	.	.	TRBJ1-2	TGTGCCAGCAGTCCACCGGGAATCTATGGCTACACCTTC	CASSPPGIYGYTF
TRBV6-5	TRBD1	.	TRBJ1-2	TGTGCCAGCAGACCCACTGGGACAGGGGGCTCTGGCTACACCTTC	CASRPTGTGGSGYTF
TRBV25-1	.	few	TRBJ2-2	TGTGCCAGCAGTGAATATTGGGGGGGCGCGGACACCGGGGAGCTGTTTTTT	CASSEYWGGADTGELFF
TRBV5-1	TRBD1	.	TRBJ1-6	TGCGCCAGCAGCCAAGACAGGGAGGGTTCACCCCTCCACTTT	CASSQDREGSPLHF
TRBV9	.	.	TRBJ1-2	TGTGCCAGCAGCCCTCCGGGGGCGTTGGGGAATGGCTACACCTTC	CASSPPGALGNGYTF
TRBV7-9	TRBD1	.	TRBJ2-5	TGTGCCAGCGGCTCCATTGTAGGGGGCGGGCAAGAGACCCAGTACTTC	CASGSIVGGGQETQYF
TRBV11-2	.	.	TRBJ2-7	TGTGCCAGCGGACACTCCCCACCCTTTTTCTACGAGCAGTACTTC	CASGHSPPFFYEQYF
TRBV5-6	.	once	TRBJ1-1	TGTGCCAGCAGCTTGGACACCGGGGGGAGAGGTGAAGCTTTCTTT	CASSLDTGGRGEAFF
TRBV5-1	.	.	TRBJ2-1	TGCGCCAGCAGCTTGGAGGGACAAACACGCAATGAGCAGTTCTTC	CASSLEGQTRNEQFF
TRBV29-1	.	.	TRBJ2-7	TGCAGCGTTTTACGGACCACCGACTACGAGCAGTACTTC	CSVLRTTDYEQYF
TRBV15	TRBD1	.	TRBJ2-3	TGTGCCACCAGCAGGGATTCAGGGGGTACGCAGTATTTT	CATSRDSGGTQYF
TRBV27	.	.	TRBJ1-5	TGTGCCAGCAGTTTATATGAGTCCAATCAGCCCCAGCATTTT	CASSLYESNQPQHF
TRBV27	TRBD1	few	TRBJ1-2	TGTGCCAGCAGGACAGGGGCCGGCTACACCTTC	CASRTGAGYTF
TRBV7-9	TRBD2	medium-sized	TRBJ2-7	TGTGCCAGCAGCCCCCCGCTGCGGGAGGGACTTTACGAGCAGTACTTC	CASSPPLREGLYEQYF
TRBV28	.	once	TRBJ2-2	TGTGCCAGCACCACGACCCGAACCGGGGAGCTGTTTTTT	CASTTTRTGELFF
TRBV28	TRBD1	.	TRBJ1-1	TGTGCCAGCAGTGAATGGACAGGGGGCATCAGTGAAGCTTTCTTT	CASSEWTGGISEAFF
TRBV7-2	.	.	TRBJ1-5	TGTGCCAGCAGCTCGGACAGAAAAAATCAGCCCCAGCATTTT	CASSSDRKNQPQHF
TRBV19	.	many	TRBJ2-2	TGTGCCAGTAGTATTATAGGGTTAAACCCCGGGGAGCTGTTTTTT	CASSIIGLNPGELFF
TRBV29-1	.	.	TRBJ2-7	TGCAGCGTTATACTGAATTACGAGCAGTACTTC	CSVILNYEQYF
TRBV4-1	TRBD2	.	TRBJ2-3	TGCGCCAGCAGCCAGGCGGGAGCAGCAGATACGCAGTATTTT	CASSQAGAADTQYF
TRBV18	.	.	TRBJ1-1	TGTGCCAGCTCACCGGGAATACAGGACACTGAAGCTTTCTTT	CASSPGIQDTEAFF
TRBV10-1	TRBD1	.	TRBJ2-1	TGCGCCAGCACCGACAGGGGGCAGTCCTACAATGAGCAGTTCTTC	CASTDRGQSYNEQFF
TRBV7-7	TRBD2	.	TRBJ2-7	TGTGCTAGCAGCTTAGAAGTCGGGGGGGCCTACGAGCAGTACTTC	CASSLEVGGAYEQYF
TRBV7-2	TRBD1	few	TRBJ2-7	TGTGCCAGCAGCCAACGTCAGGACAGGGGCCCAGGTCACTACGAGCAGTACTTC	CASSQRQDRGPGHYEQYF
TRBV6-5	.	.	TRBJ2-2	TGTGCCAGCAGCAAGGGACATAACACCGGGGAGCTGTTTTTT	CASSKGHNTGELFF
TRBV4-3	.	.	TRBJ2-1	TGCGCCAGCAGCCAAGATTGGTATGAGCAGTTCTTC	CASSQDWYEQFF
TRBV6-6	.	.	TRBJ1-3	TGTGCCAGCAGTTACTGGGGGGGCTCTGGAAACACCATATATTTT	CASSYWGGSGNTIYF
TRBV5-6	.	.	TRBJ2-3	TGTGCCAGCAGCCCCAACACAGATACGCAGTATTTT	CASSPNTDTQYF
TRBV27	.	.	TRBJ1-5	TGTGCCAGCGGACCCCTGGATTCGGGCCAGCCCCAGCATTTT	CASGPLDSGQPQHF
TRBV6-5	.	.	TRBJ1-5	TGTGCCAGCAGCCAAGGATATAGCAATCAGCCCCAGCATTTT	CASSQGYSNQPQHF
TRBV10-2	.	once	TRBJ1-5	TGCGCCGCTGGGGCCCCCAATCAGCCCCAGCATTTT	CAAGAPNQPQHF
TRBV6-1	TRBD2	.	TRBJ2-1	TGTGCCAGCAGTGAAGTTTGGAGGACTAGTAATACCAATGAGCAGTTCTTC	CASSEVWRTSNTNEQFF
TRBV5-6	.	.	TRBJ1-1	TGTGCCAGCAGCTTCGCACTCAACACTGAAGCTTTCTTT	CASSFALNTEAFF
TRBV7-9	TRBD2	.	TRBJ2-5	TGTGCCAGCAGCACCCAAGTCGGACTAGCGGGGGAAGCCCAAGAGGCCCAGTACTTC	CASSTQVGLAGEAQEAQYF
TRBV27	.	.	TRBJ1-1	TGTGCCAGCAGTTTATTGGGACTCGTCACTGAAGCTTTCTTT	CASSLLGLVTEAFF
TRBV4-3	TRBD1	once	TRBJ2-7	TGCGCCAGCAGCGCCACCGGGACAGGGGGCGCGTACGAGCAGTACTTC	CASSATGTGGAYEQYF
TRBV28	TRBD2	.	TRBJ2-7	TGTGCCAGCAGTTCCCTAAAGACCGCGGGAGCCTACGAGCAGTACTTC	CASSSLKTAGAYEQYF
TRBV10-3	TRBD2	once	TRBJ2-3	TGTGCCAGCCCCGGGGGGGGTTTTCGCACAGATACGCAGTATTTT	CASPGGGFRTDTQYF
TRBV9	TRBD1	.	TRBJ2-2	TGTGCCAGCAGCACCCGGGACAGTAGGACCGGGGAGCTGTTTTTT	CASSTRDSRTGELFF
TRBV6-6	.	.	TRBJ1-3	TGTGCCAGCAGTTACTTTGGTGCGAACTCTGGAAACACCATATATTTT	CASSYFGANSGNTIYF
TRBV7-9	.	.	TRBJ2-7	TGTGCCAGCGTAGGGGGAGACAGCTCCTACGAGCAGTACTTC	CASVGGDSSYEQYF
TRBV7-8	TRBD1	.	TRBJ2-3	TGTGCCAGCAGCTCCGGGACAGGGACAGATACGCAGTATTTT	CASSSGTGTDTQYF
TRBV7-9	TRBD1	.	TRBJ2-1	TGTGCCAGCAGGACAGGGTTTGAGCAGTTCTTC	CASRTGFEQFF
TRBV7-6	TRBD1	few	TRBJ2-7	TGTGCCAGCAGCTTAGCCGGGACAGGGCTCTCCTACGAGCAGTACTTC	CASSLAGTGLSYEQYF
TRBV10-1	TRBD2	.	TRBJ2-5	TGCGCCAGCACGGGACTAGCGGGACAAGAGACCCAGTACTTC	CASTGLAGQETQYF
TRBV10-3	.	.	TRBJ2-5	TGTGCCATCAGACGGGAAGAGACCCAGTACTTC	CAIRREETQYF
TRBV7-3	.	.	TRBJ2-2	TGTGCCAGCAGCCCCAAGAACACCGGGGAGCTGTTTTTT	CASSPKNTGELFF
TRBV19	.	.	TRBJ1-5	TGTGCCACCCTCCCCGGCGGAAATCAGCCCCAGCATTTT	CATLPGGNQPQHF
TRBV13	TRBD1	once	TRBJ1-2	TGTGCCAGCAGCTTAGGGGACAGGGGTTATGGCTACACCTTC	CASSLGDRGYGYTF
TRBV14	.	.	TRBJ2-3	TGTGCCAGCAGCCTCCAGACGGGGATCACAGATACGCAGTATTTT	CASSLQTGITDTQYF
TRBV7-2	.	.	TRBJ1-1	TGTGCCAGCAGCCCACGGGGGCAGGGTGAAGCTTTCTTT	CASSPRGQGEAFF